Below are 13 T cell receptor beta chains sequenced from a single sample in a study of T cell clonotyping in hematopoietic cell transplantation. Clones were read by immunoSEQ multiplex PCR, and TCRdb kept only the in-frame ones, dropping some. The data contain roughly 48,000 clones, approximately 80% of them singletons. The sample's time point: recipient sample about 28 days before transplant, after cytoreduction. The sequencing used peripheral blood mononuclear cells, collected before stem cell transplant. These receptors came from a man in his 60s with myelodysplastic syndrome. Some clones in this sample may be carry-over from other donors' samples.

V usage is TRBV7-2 and J usage is TRBJ1-3; unclear D gene. CDR1 and CDR2 (germline): SGHTA, FQGNSA. The CDR3 extends over 13 amino acids. V was trimmed by 5 bases and J by 4 bases, leaving 9 bases between them. CDR3 region: CASSLGGGNTIYF. The DNA for the CDR3 is TGTGCCAGCAGCCTCGGAGGGGGAAACACCATATATTTT.

The chain combines TRBV7-6 with TRBJ2-2; 13 nucleotides agree with TRBD2. V was clipped by 1 base and J by 3 bases; unmatched bases: 14. CDR1 SGHVS and CDR2 FNYEAQ come from the germline V gene. The CDR3 length is 21 residues. The CDR3 bases are TGTGCCAGCAGCTTAGTTCGCCAGACTAGCGGGGGGATTTGGGACACCGGGGAGCTGTTTTTT. Encoded protein: CASSLVRQTSGGIWDTGELFF.

In its sample, this clone was seen once. This rearrangement joins TRBV27 to TRBJ2-1; possibly TRBD2 for D (6 bases). CDR3 length equals 12 residues. V gave up 6 bases and J gave up 10 bases, with 13 bases separating them. Germline CDR1 is MNHEY and CDR2 is SMNVEV (reference sequence). The CDR3 DNA follows: TGTGCCAGCAGCCAGGACTACGGGGAGCAGTTCTTC. This translates into CASSQDYGEQFF.

This chain joins TRBV28 and TRBJ2-7; no firm D call. Trimming took 7 bases from V and 8 from J, leaving 18 bases between them. The V gene's germline CDR1 is MDHEN and CDR2 SYDVKM. The CDR3 has 13 amino acids. CDR3 protein: CASNSQRTPQQYF. CDR3 bases: TGTGCCAGCAACTCCCAGAGGACGCCGCAGCAGTACTTC.

There are a few counts of this clone. The rearrangement links TRBV6-5 to TRBJ1-1, with TRBD1 matching over 8 bases. The germline gives CDR1 MNHEY, CDR2 SVGAGI. The CDR3 has 13 residues. V lost 7 bases to trimming and J lost 6 bases; unmatched junction nucleotides: 7. CDR3 amino acids: CASTPQGGAEAFF. CDR3 in DNA: TGTGCCAGCACCCCACAGGGGGGCGCTGAAGCTTTCTTT.

The table lists this clone with a count of one. The chain employs TRBV11-2 and TRBJ2-3, with D tentatively TRBD1 or TRBD2 (5 bases each). Trimming pared 4 bases from V and 2 bases from J, leaving 16 bases between. The CDR3 runs to 16 residues. The germline gives CDR1 SGHAT, CDR2 FQNNGV. The CDR3 is CASSSKLGENTDTQYF. The DNA of the CDR3 is TGTGCCAGCAGCTCGAAACTAGGGGAGAACACAGATACGCAGTATTTT.

The chain couples TRBV6-5 to TRBJ1-4; D is ambiguous. V was trimmed by 4 bases and J by 0 bases, leaving 9 bases between them. There are 15 residues in the CDR3. CDR1 MNHEY and CDR2 SVGAGI come from the germline V gene. This CDR3 is CASSSGPATNEKLFF. As DNA, the CDR3 is TGTGCCAGCAGTTCGGGCCCTGCAACTAATGAAAAACTGTTTTTT.

This chain links TRBV5-6 with TRBJ1-6, with D possibly being TRBD1 (5 bases). With 4 bases removed from V and 7 bases from J, the gap between germline ends came to 18 bases. Germline V CDR1 and CDR2: SGHDT, YYEEEE. The CDR3 runs to 16 residues. DNA for the CDR3: TGTGCCAGCAGCCAGATGTCGGGGCAGGGCAATTCACCCCTCCACTTT. It encodes CASSQMSGQGNSPLHF. Full variable domain (missing parts from reference TRBV5-6 and TRBJ1-6): DAGVTQSPTHLIKTRGQQVTLRCSPKSGHDTVSWYQQALGQGPQFIFQYYEEEERQRGNFPDRFSGHQFPNYSSELNVNALLLGDSALYLCASSQMSGQGNSPLHFGNGTRLTVT.

CDR3 nucleotide sequence: TGCAGCGTGACCCGGGACGGGGGAAACACCATATATTTT. Its translation: CSVTRDGGNTIYF. The V and J genes are TRBV29-1 and TRBJ1-3; D is possibly TRBD1 (5 bases). This CDR3 comprises 13 residues. V dropped 6 bases and J dropped 4 bases, with 13 bases sitting between them. The V gene's germline CDR1 is SQVTM and CDR2 ANQGSEA.

This clone has only one observation. Other DNA sequences in the same sample also yield this CDR3. The rearrangement links TRBV28 to TRBJ2-7; D uncertain. The CDR3 loop spans 10 amino acids. V lost 8 bases to trimming and J lost 4 bases, with 6 bases between them. From germline, CDR1 is MDHEN and CDR2 SYDVKM. The CDR3 here is CASGPYEQYF. The CDR3 DNA reads as TGTGCCAGCGGGCCTTACGAGCAGTACTTC.

The chain combines TRBV30 with TRBJ1-6; 7 nucleotides line up with TRBD1. The V segment lost 2 bases and the J segment 2 bases; nucleotides outside the gene matches: 9. The CDR3 sequence is 17 residues long. Germline lookup yields CDR1 GTSNPN and CDR2 SVGIG (reference sequence). The CDR3 reads CAWSPWDSTTYNSPLHF. Here the CDR3 DNA reads TGTGCCTGGAGTCCCTGGGACAGCACGACCTATAATTCACCCCTCCACTTT.

The CDR3 region has the DNA TGCGCCAGCAGCTTGCCAGGGCCTGAAGCTTTCTTT. As protein: CASSLPGPEAFF. The V and J genes are TRBV5-1 and TRBJ1-1, with D perhaps TRBD1 (5 bases). Germline V gene sequence: CDR1 SGHRS, CDR2 YFSETQ. The ends were cut back, 1 base at V and 6 bases at J, with 7 bases in the middle. The CDR3 is 12 amino acids.

This chain uses TRBV7-2 with TRBJ2-1; 7 bases line up with TRBD2. From germline, CDR1 is SGHTA and CDR2 FQGNSA. V lost 5 bases, J lost 0 bases, and 4 bases stayed unmatched. This CDR3 spans 15 amino acids. CDR3 sequence reads: CASSREGSSYNEQFF. The CDR3 DNA follows: TGTGCCAGCAGCAGGGAGGGAAGCTCCTACAATGAGCAGTTCTTC. Together with reference TRBV7-2 and TRBJ2-1, the CDR3 gives the full variable domain: GAGVSQSPSNKVTEKGKDVELRCDPISGHTALYWYRQSLGQGLEFLIYFQGNSAPDKSGLPSDRFSAERTGGSVSTLTIQRTQQEDSAVYLCASSREGSSYNEQFFGPGTRLTVL.